One and the same sample provided the 23 T cell receptor beta chains below, sequenced in a study of T cell responses to AZD1222 COVID-19 vaccine. TCRdb keeps only in-frame clones here, not all; method: immunoSEQ multiplex PCR. The sample records 100,000 to 150,000 clones, 70% to 90% being singletons. The sequencing here drew on peripheral blood, taken on day 0 of AZD1222 vaccination. The receptors here all came from an adult in good health.

This clone appeared once. One end of the junction fails to match germline, which may point to a read error. The CDR3 loop is CASSLDRGQGASGANVLTF. DNA of the CDR3: TGTGCCAGCAGTTTAGATCGCGGACAGGGGGCTTCAGGGGCCAACGTCCTGACTTTC. The rearrangement uses TRBV7-8 and TRBJ2-6, with 11 positions matching TRBD1. Germline CDR1 reads SGHVS; CDR2 reads FQNEAQ. The CDR3 runs 19 residues.

The rearrangement joins TRBV11-1 to TRBJ1-1; D gene ambiguous. This CDR3 has 13 amino acids. Trimming took off 3 bases at V and 1 base at J, with 6 bases between the two ends. From germline, CDR1 is SGHAT and CDR2 FQDESV (reference sequence). CDR3 region: CASSFVRNTEAFF. The CDR3 DNA sequence: TGTGCCAGCAGCTTCGTCAGGAACACTGAAGCTTTCTTT.

This chain connects TRBV19 to TRBJ2-7, with D perhaps TRBD1 (5 bases). Trimming took 4 bases from V and 7 from J, leaving 17 bases between them. Germline CDR1 reads LNHDA; CDR2 reads SQIVND (reference sequence). This CDR3 region has 14 residues. The CDR3 DNA follows: TGTGCCAGTAGTACCCGACAGTTGCTCAGGGAGCAGTACTTC. Protein product: CASSTRQLLREQYF.

V gene TRBV2 combines with J gene TRBJ1-2, with D perhaps TRBD1 (5 bases). The CDR3 is made up of 11 amino acids. V gave up 5 bases and J gave up 12 bases, with 13 bases separating them. Germline V gives CDR1 SNHLY, CDR2 FYNNEI. This chain's CDR3 is CASSRGGADTF. CDR3 DNA sequence: TGTGCCAGCAGTCGCGGAGGGGCGGACACCTTC.

The V gene is TRBV5-1, the J gene TRBJ2-7; 8 nucleotides agree with TRBD2. The CDR3 sequence is 11 residues long. Germline CDR1 SGHRS, CDR2 YFSETQ. J gave up 5 bases and V 8 bases, and 3 bases lay outside the gene matches. The CDR3 protein is CARPRGDEQYF. The CDR3 DNA reads as TGCGCCAGACCGCGGGGGGACGAGCAGTACTTC. The full variable domain, with the rest looked up from reference TRBV5-1 and TRBJ2-7, is KAGVTQTPRYLIKTRGQQVTLSCSPISGHRSVSWYQQTPGQGLQFLFEYFSETQRNKGNFPGRFSGRQFSNSRSEMNVSTLELGDSALYLCARPRGDEQYFGPGTRLTVT.

The chain carries TRBV5-5 and TRBJ2-1; the match to TRBD1 covers 7 bases. CDR3 length: 15 residues. Germline V CDR1 and CDR2: SGHKS, YYEKEE (reference sequence). The V and J ends lost 4 bases and 0 bases, in that order; junction bases with no gene match: 4. The CDR3 DNA reads as TGTGCCAGCAGCAACCGGGACAGCTCCTACAATGAGCAGTTCTTC. Amino acids: CASSNRDSSYNEQFF.

V is TRBV9 and J is TRBJ2-7; D is unclear. The CDR3 covers 14 residues. Per germline, CDR1 SGDLS and CDR2 YYNGEE. V lost 0 bases and J lost 5, with 12 bases in between. The CDR3, as DNA: TGTGCCAGCAGCGTAGGCCCCTCTTTGCACGAGCAGTACTTC. Translated: CASSVGPSLHEQYF.

The chain combines TRBV7-8 with TRBJ1-5, with 7 bases aligning to TRBD1. Germline CDR1 is SGHVS and CDR2 is FQNEAQ. The CDR3 sequence is 16 residues long. The J segment lost 7 bases and the V segment lost 5 bases, leaving 14 bases of the junction unmatched. The DNA for the CDR3 is TGTGCCAGCAGCAGAGGACAGGTAGCTCCTGGGCAGCCCCAGCATTTT. It encodes CASSRGQVAPGQPQHF.

This chain links TRBV15 with TRBJ2-7; D gene unclear. The V end lost 0 bases, the J end lost 2 bases, and 8 bases lay between the germline ends. Germline V lookup: CDR1 LNHNV, CDR2 YYDKDF (reference sequence). The CDR3 consists of 14 residues. The CDR3 region has the DNA TGTGCCACCAGCAGAGATCAGATTGCCTACGAGCAGTACTTC. Protein product: CATSRDQIAYEQYF.

The CDR3 loop reads CASSFLAGAREQYF. The CDR3 DNA follows: TGTGCCAGCAGTTTCCTAGCGGGAGCCCGCGAGCAGTACTTC. V usage is TRBV27 and J usage is TRBJ2-7; 10 bases match TRBD2. Per the germline V gene, CDR1 is MNHEY and CDR2 is SMNVEV (reference sequence). The CDR3 consists of 14 residues. The ends lost 3 bases at V and 6 bases at J; junction bases unmatched: 5.

The chain links TRBV9 to TRBJ2-1, with D possibly TRBD2 on 6 matching bases. V dropped 0 bases and J dropped 5 bases, with 6 bases sitting between them. The CDR3 has 13 amino acids. CDR1 is SGDLS and CDR2 is YYNGEE in the germline V gene. CDR3 in amino acids: CASSVAGDNEQFF. The CDR3 DNA reads as TGTGCCAGCAGCGTAGCGGGGGACAATGAGCAGTTCTTC.

This chain links TRBV9 with TRBJ1-1; D remains unclear. Trimming took off 0 bases at V and 3 bases at J, with 9 bases between the two ends. The CDR3 extends over 14 amino acids. Looked up from germline, CDR1 is SGDLS and CDR2 is YYNGEE. The DNA for the CDR3 is TGTGCCAGCAGCGTAGGATGGAGAGACACTGAAGCTTTCTTT. Translated: CASSVGWRDTEAFF.

The chain combines TRBV28 with TRBJ1-4; possibly TRBD1 for D (5 bases). V was pared by 3 bases and J by 8 bases, with 22 bases between. The CDR3 runs to 17 residues. The germline gives CDR1 MDHEN, CDR2 SYDVKM. The CDR3 DNA reads TGTGCCAGCAGTTTTCCTACTCGACAGAGTCTAGGGGAAAAACTGTTTTTT. Translating gives CASSFPTRQSLGEKLFF.

The V and J genes are TRBV5-4 and TRBJ2-1; D unclear. This CDR3 comprises 12 residues. V was clipped by 10 bases and J by 10 bases, with 18 bases between them. CDR1 is SGHNT and CDR2 is YYREEE in the germline V gene (reference sequence). Written as DNA, the CDR3 is TGTGCCTCCAATAGTCGGGCGTCCGAGCAGTTCTTC. Translating gives CASNSRASEQFF.

This chain joins TRBV10-3 and TRBJ2-7, with D perhaps given as TRBD1 or TRBD2 (6 bases each). Trimming pared 3 bases from V and 4 bases from J, leaving 7 bases between. CDR1 ENHRY and CDR2 SYGVKD come from the germline V gene. The CDR3 runs to 12 residues. This CDR3 is CAISEGGYEQYF. As DNA, the CDR3 is TGTGCCATCAGTGAAGGGGGGTACGAGCAGTACTTC.

The chain carries TRBV4-2 and TRBJ2-5; 7 positions agree with TRBD2. V was pared by 0 bases and J by 4 bases, with 11 bases of the junction left unmatched. CDR3 length equals 17 residues. In germline, CDR1 is LGHNA, CDR2 YNFKEQ. The CDR3 DNA follows: TGTGCCAGCAGCCAAGATGGAAAGCGGGGAAGAGGAGAGACCCAGTACTTC. Protein: CASSQDGKRGRGETQYF.

This clone was picked up one time. V and J are TRBV2 and TRBJ1-1; D is perhaps TRBD1 (5 bases). The germline CDR1 and CDR2 sequences are SNHLY and FYNNEI. CDR3 size: 14 residues. V lost 9 bases and J lost 3, with 17 bases in between. The CDR3 region has the DNA TGTGCCAGAGGCGCCGGGACCCGGGACACTGAAGCTTTCTTT. It encodes CARGAGTRDTEAFF.

The chain uses TRBV20-1 and TRBJ2-2; D ambiguous. The CDR3 sequence is 13 residues long. V was clipped by 3 bases and J by 7 bases, with 12 bases between them. The germline gives CDR1 DFQATT, CDR2 SNEGSKA (reference sequence). This CDR3 reads CSASVTQFGELFF. The CDR3 DNA reads as TGCAGTGCTAGTGTGACGCAGTTCGGGGAGCTGTTTTTT.

The rearrangement uses TRBV4-1 and TRBJ1-1, with D uncertain. This CDR3 comprises 15 residues. V was cut by 0 bases and J by 5 bases, with 13 bases left in between. Germline lookup yields CDR1 MGHRA and CDR2 YSYEKL. CDR3 DNA sequence: TGCGCCAGCAGCCAAGATCCGGGGAGAGGTACTGAAGCTTTCTTT. Translation: CASSQDPGRGTEAFF.

J is TRBJ2-1 and V is TRBV6-6; the match to TRBD2 covers 9 bases. The CDR3 spans 19 residues. The V gene end was trimmed by 6 bases and the J gene end by 6 bases; junction bases not matched to a gene: 21. Germline V gene lookup returns CDR1 MNHNY and CDR2 SVGAGI (reference sequence). The CDR3: CASSSQVAGGLLRFNEQFF. For the CDR3, the DNA is TGTGCCAGCAGCTCTCAGGTGGCGGGGGGGCTTCTCCGTTTCAATGAGCAGTTCTTC.

This chain connects TRBV21-1 to TRBJ2-3; the table calls TRBD2, which could not be checked here. TRBV21-1 counts as a pseudogene. This CDR3 is 20 amino acids long. CDR3 in amino acids: CASSKSSKLAGGIRTDTQYF. The DNA of the CDR3 is TGTGCCAGCAGCAAATCGTCAAAACTAGCGGGAGGGATACGAACAGATACGCAGTATTTT.

The J gene is TRBJ2-3, the V gene TRBV11-1, with D possibly being TRBD1 or TRBD2 (5 bases each). Per germline, CDR1 SGHAT and CDR2 FQDESV (reference sequence). Deletions cut 3 bases from V and 4 bases from J, with 11 bases between. This CDR3 is 14 amino acids long. The CDR3 DNA sequence: TGTGCCAGCAGCTTTATATGGGGGTCAGATACGCAGTATTTT. It is translated as CASSFIWGSDTQYF.

This clone was detected only once. This chain uses TRBV5-1 with TRBJ2-5; the D gene is possibly TRBD2 (5 bases). V shed 0 bases and J shed 1 base, with 10 bases lying between them. The CDR3 consists of 15 residues. Germline V lookup: CDR1 SGHRS, CDR2 YFSETQ. CDR3 in amino acids: CASSLARLAQETQYF. The DNA of the CDR3 is TGCGCCAGCAGCTTGGCCCGGCTAGCCCAAGAGACCCAGTACTTC.